This entry features one T cell receptor beta chain sequence. The antigen remains undetermined. The junction departs from the called germline gene at one end, perhaps through a read error. The data are from a study of CD8 T cells in Susac syndrome. Study-wide results and limits: The authors acknowledged that their TCR sequencing and HLA analysis involved a relatively small number of individuals.

The study used healthy donors as controls matched for age and sex. An amount of RNA that ranged from roughly 0.5 to 1 ug was reverse transcribed with random hexamers. A multiplex approach, immunoSEQ multiplex PCR, amplified TCR beta CDR3 across 54 Vbeta and 13 Jbeta. TCRdb re-called the immunoSEQ multiplex PCR reads with MiXCR, one entry per CDR3 protein. The sample lists 160,000 or so distinct CDR3 sequences; roughly 93% were seen once. Sequencing was performed on CD4+ T cells from PBMCs. The receptor was derived from a human donor in good health.

The CDR3, as DNA: TGTGCCAGCAGTGAAGGTTTGACAGGGCTGCGCTTC. Translating gives CASSEGLTGLRF. The rearrangement joins TRBV2 to TRBJ1-2; the match to TRBD1 covers 7 bases. The CDR3 length is 12 residues. Germline CDR1 SNHLY, CDR2 FYNNEI.